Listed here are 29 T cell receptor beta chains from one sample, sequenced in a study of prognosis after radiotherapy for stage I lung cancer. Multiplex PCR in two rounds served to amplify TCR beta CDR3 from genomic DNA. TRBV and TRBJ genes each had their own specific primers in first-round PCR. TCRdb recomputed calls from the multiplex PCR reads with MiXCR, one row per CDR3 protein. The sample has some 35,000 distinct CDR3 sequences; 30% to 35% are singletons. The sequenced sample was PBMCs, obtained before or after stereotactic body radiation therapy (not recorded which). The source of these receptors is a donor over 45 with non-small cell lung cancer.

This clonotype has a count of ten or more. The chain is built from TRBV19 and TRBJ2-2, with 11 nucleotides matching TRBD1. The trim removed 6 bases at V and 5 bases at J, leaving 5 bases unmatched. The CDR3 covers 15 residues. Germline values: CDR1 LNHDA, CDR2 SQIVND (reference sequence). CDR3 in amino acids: CASRGQGDRTGELFF. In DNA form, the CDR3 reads TGTGCCAGTAGGGGACAGGGGGATCGGACCGGGGAGCTGTTTTTT.

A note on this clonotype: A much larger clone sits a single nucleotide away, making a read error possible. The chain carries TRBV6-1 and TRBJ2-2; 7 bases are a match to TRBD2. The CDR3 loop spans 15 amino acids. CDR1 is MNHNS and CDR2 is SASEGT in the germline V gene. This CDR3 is CASSLLAVDTGGLFF. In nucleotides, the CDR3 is TGTGCCAGCAGTCTTCTAGCGGTGGACACCGGGGGGCTGTTTTTT.

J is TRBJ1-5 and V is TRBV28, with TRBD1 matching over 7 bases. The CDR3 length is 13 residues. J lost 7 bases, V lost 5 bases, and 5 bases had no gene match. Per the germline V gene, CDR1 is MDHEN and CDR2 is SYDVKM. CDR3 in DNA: TGTGCCAGCAGTGCCCCAGGGGGGCAGCCCCAGCATTTT. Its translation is CASSAPGGQPQHF.

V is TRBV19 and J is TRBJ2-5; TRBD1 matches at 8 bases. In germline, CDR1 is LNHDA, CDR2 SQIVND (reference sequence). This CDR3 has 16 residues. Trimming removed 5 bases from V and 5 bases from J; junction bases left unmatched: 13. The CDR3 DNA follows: TGTGCCAGTAGTGCGCACCAGGGGGCCAAGCGGGAGACCCAGTACTTC. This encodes CASSAHQGAKRETQYF.

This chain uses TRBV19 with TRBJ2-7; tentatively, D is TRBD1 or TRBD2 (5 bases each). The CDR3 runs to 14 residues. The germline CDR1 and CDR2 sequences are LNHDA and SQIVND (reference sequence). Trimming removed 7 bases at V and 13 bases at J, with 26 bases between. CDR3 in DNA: TGTGCCAGTATTATTACTCACCGGGACCCCCGAAGATACGTC. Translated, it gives CASIITHRDPRRYV.

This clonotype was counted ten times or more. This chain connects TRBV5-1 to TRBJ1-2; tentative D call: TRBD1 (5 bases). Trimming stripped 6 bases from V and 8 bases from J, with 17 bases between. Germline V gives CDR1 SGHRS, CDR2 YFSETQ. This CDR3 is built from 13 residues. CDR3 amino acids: CASNFRDGGGYTF. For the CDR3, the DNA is TGCGCCAGCAACTTCAGGGACGGGGGAGGCTACACCTTC. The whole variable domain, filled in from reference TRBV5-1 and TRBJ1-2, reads KAGVTQTPRYLIKTRGQQVTLSCSPISGHRSVSWYQQTPGQGLQFLFEYFSETQRNKGNFPGRFSGRQFSNSRSEMNVSTLELGDSALYLCASNFRDGGGYTFGSGTRLTVV.

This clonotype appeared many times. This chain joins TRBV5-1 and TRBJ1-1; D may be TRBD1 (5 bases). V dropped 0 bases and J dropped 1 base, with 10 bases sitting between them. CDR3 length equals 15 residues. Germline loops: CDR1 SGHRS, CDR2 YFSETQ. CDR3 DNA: TGCGCCAGCAGCTTGGCTGGACATTCGAACACTGAAGCTTTCTTT. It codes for CASSLAGHSNTEAFF.

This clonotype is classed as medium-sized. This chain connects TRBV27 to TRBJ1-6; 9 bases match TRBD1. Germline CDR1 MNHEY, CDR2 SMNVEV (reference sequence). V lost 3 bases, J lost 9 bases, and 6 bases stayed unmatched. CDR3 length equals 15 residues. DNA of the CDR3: TGTGCCAGCAGTTTCCAGACAGGGGGGACTTCACCCCTCCACTTT. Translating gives CASSFQTGGTSPLHF.

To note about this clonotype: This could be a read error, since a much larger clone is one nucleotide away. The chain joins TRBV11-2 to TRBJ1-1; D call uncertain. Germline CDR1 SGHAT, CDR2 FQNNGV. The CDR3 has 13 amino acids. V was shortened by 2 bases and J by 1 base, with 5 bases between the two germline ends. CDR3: CASSLQENTEAFF. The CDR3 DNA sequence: TGTGCCAGCAGCTTACAGGAGAACACTGAAGCTTTCTTT. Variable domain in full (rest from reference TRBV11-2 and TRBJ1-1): EAGVAQSPRYKIIEKRQSVAFWCNPISGHATLYWYQQILGQGPKLLIQFQNNGVVDDSQLPKDRFSAERLKGVDSTLKIQPAKLEDSAVYLCASSLQENTEAFFGQGTRLTVV.

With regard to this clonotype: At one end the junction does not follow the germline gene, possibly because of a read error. CDR3 loop: CAISLAAGGGETQYF. The CDR3 DNA reads as TGTGCCATCAGCTTAGCAGCAGGGGGCGGCGAGACCCAGTACTTC. The rearrangement joins TRBV7-9 to TRBJ2-5, with 8 bases aligning to TRBD1. This CDR3 comprises 15 residues. Germline V gene sequence: CDR1 SEHNR, CDR2 FQNEAQ (reference sequence).

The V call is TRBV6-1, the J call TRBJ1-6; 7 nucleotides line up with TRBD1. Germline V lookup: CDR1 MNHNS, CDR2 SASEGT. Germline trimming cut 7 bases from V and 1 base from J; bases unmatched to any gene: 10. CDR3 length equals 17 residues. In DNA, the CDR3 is TGTGCCAGCATACGGACAGGTCCGGTGTCCTATAATTCACCCCTCCACTTT. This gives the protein CASIRTGPVSYNSPLHF.

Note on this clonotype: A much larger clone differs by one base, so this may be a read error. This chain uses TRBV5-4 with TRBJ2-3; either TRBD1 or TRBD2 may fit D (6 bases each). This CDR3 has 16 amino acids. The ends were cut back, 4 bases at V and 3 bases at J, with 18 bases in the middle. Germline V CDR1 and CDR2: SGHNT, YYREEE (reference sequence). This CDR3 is CASSTGGQGRTDTQYF. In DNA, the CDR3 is TGTGCCAGCAGCACCGGAGGTCAGGGGAGGACAGATACGCAGTATTTT.

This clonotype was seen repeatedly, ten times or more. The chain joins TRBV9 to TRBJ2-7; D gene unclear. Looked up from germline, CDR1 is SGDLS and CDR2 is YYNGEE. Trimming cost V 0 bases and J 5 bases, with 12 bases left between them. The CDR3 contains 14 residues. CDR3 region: CASSVGAGTHEQYF. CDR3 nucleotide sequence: TGTGCCAGCAGCGTAGGGGCAGGTACCCACGAGCAGTACTTC.

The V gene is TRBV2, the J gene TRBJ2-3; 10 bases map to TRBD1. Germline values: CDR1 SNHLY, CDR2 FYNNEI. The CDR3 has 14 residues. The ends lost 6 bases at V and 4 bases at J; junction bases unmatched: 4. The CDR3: CASRDRGDADTQYF. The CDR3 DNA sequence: TGTGCCAGCAGGGACAGGGGGGATGCAGATACGCAGTATTTT.

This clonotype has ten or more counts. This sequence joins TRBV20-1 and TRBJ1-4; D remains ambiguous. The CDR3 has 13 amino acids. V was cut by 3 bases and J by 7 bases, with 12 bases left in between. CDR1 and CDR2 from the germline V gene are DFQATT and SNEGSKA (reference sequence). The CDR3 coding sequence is TGCAGTGCTAGGGACCTGAAGTCTGAAAAACTGTTTTTT. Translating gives CSARDLKSEKLFF.

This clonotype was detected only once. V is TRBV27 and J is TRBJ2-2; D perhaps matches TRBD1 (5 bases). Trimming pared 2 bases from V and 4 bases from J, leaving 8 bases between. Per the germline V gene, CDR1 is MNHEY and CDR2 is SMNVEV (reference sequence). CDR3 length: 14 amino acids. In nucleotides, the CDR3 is TGTGCCAGCAGTTTAAATAGGGGCACCGGGGAGCTGTTTTTT. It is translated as CASSLNRGTGELFF.

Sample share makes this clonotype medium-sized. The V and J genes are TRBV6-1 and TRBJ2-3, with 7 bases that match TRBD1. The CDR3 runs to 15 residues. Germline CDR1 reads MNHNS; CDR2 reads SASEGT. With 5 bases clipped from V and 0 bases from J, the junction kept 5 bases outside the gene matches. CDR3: CASSRQGRSTDTQYF. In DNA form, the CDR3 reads TGTGCCAGCAGTCGACAGGGAAGGAGCACAGATACGCAGTATTTT.

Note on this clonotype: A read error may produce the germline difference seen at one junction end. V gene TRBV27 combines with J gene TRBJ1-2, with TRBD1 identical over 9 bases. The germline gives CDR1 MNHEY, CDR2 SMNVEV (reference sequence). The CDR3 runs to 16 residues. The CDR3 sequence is CASILSIAGQGQVYTF. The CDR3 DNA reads TGTGCCAGCATTTTATCGATTGCGGGACAGGGACAGGTCTACACCTTC.

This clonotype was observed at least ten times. CDR3 region: CASSYRTGYTSGANVLTF. In DNA, the CDR3 is TGTGCCAGCAGTTACAGGACAGGTTATACCTCTGGGGCCAACGTCCTGACTTTC. The chain is built from TRBV6-8 and TRBJ2-6; 7 bases agree with TRBD1. The V gene end was trimmed by 2 bases and the J gene end by 0 bases; junction bases not matched to a gene: 7. The CDR3 sequence is 18 residues long. The germline gives CDR1 MNHGY, CDR2 SAAAGT.

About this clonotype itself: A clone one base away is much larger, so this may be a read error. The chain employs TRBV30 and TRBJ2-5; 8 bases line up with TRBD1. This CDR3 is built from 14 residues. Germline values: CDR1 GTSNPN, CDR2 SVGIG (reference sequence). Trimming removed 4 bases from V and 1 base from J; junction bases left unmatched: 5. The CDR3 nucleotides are TGTGCCTGGAACCACAGGGGGGCCCAAGAGACCCAGTACTTC. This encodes CAWNHRGAQETQYF.

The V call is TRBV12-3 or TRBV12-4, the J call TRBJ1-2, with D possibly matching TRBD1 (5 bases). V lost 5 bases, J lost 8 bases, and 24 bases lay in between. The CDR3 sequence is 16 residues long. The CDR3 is CASSPDVSGGWLGYTF. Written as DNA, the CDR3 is TGTGCCAGCAGTCCCGACGTGAGTGGGGGTTGGCTAGGCTACACCTTC.

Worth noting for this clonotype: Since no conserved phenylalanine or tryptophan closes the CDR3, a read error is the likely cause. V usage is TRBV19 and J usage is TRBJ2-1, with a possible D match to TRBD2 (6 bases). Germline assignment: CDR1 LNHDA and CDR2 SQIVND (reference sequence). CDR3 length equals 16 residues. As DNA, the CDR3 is TGTGCCAGTAGTGGTCCCGGGAGAGGAGACTACAATCAGCAGTTCCTC. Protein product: CASSGPGRGDYNQQFL.

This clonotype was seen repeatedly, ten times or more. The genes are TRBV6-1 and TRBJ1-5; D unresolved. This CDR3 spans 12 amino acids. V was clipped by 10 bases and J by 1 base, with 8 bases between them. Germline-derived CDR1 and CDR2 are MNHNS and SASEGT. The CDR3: CATKGSNQPQHF. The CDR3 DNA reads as TGTGCCACTAAGGGAAGCAATCAGCCCCAGCATTTT.

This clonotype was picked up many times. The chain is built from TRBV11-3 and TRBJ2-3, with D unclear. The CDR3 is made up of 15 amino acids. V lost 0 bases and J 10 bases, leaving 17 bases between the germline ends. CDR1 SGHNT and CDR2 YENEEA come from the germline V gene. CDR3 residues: CASSLEGDTAGPQYF. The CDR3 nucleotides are TGTGCCAGCAGCTTAGAAGGCGACACCGCTGGTCCGCAGTATTTT.

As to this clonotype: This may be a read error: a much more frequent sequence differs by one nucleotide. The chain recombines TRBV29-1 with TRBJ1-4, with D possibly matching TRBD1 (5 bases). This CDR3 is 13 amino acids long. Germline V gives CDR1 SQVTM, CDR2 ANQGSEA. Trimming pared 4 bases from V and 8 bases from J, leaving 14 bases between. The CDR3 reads CSVVGVKGEKLFF. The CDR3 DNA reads TGCAGCGTTGTAGGGGTGAAGGGGGAAAAACTGTTTTTT.

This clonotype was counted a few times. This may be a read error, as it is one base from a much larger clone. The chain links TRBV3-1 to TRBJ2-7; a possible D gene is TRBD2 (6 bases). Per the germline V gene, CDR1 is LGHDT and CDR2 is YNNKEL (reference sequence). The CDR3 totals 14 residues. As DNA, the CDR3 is TGTGCCAGCAGCCGGGGCGGGAATCTTTACGGGCAGTACTTC. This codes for CASSRGGNLYGQYF.

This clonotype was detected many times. The CDR3 here is CATSNRDRAGDEQFF. The CDR3 nucleotides read TGTGCCACCAGCAACCGGGACAGGGCAGGGGATGAGCAGTTCTTC. This chain connects TRBV15 to TRBJ2-1, with TRBD1 identical over 9 bases. The CDR3 spans 15 residues. Germline loops: CDR1 LNHNV, CDR2 YYDKDF (reference sequence). With V trimmed by 4 bases and J by 8 bases, 9 bases remained unmatched. The whole variable domain, filled in from reference TRBV15 and TRBJ2-1, reads DAMVIQNPRYQVTQFGKPVTLSCSQTLNHNVMYWYQQKSSQAPKLLFHYYDKDFNNEADTPDNFQSRRPNTSFCFLDIRSPGLGDTAMYLCATSNRDRAGDEQFFGPGTRLTVL.

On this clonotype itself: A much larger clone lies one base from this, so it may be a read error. The CDR3: CAIHGTSGIFGELFF. The CDR3 DNA reads as TGTGCCATACACGGGACTAGCGGGATTTTCGGGGAGCTGTTTTTT. J is TRBJ2-2 and V is TRBV10-3, with TRBD2 matching 13 bases. CDR1 and CDR2 (germline): ENHRY, SYGVKD. The CDR3 contains 15 residues. V lost 9 bases, J lost 7 bases, and 8 bases stayed unmatched.

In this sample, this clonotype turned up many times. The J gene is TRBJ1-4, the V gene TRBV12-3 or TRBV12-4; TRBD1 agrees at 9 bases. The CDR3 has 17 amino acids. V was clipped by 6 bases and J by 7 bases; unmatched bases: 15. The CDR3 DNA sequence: TGTGCCAGCAGCCAAGGGGGACAGGGTGGGGGAGGTGAAAAACTGTTTTTT. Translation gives CASSQGGQGGGGEKLFF.